The 13 T cell receptor beta chains reported below all come from one sample, sequenced in a study of cytomegalovirus exposure and HLA in healthy donors listed by TCRdb under 2017. Libraries were built with the immunoSEQ multiplex PCR assay. The multiplex PCR relied on a mix of 60 forward primers for TCR Vbeta segments and 13 reverse primers for TCR Jbeta segments. In TCRdb, the immuneACCESS table is reduced to in-frame sequences with V and J assigned. These tables do not hold every clone; where another copy was compared, an unresolved V gene accounts for under half, and the others remain unexplained. The sample includes some 120,000 clones, with 76% observed a single time. The ten largest clones add up to around 12% of the sample. The source material was PBMCs. The receptors shown here come from a woman aged 40 to 55 in good health and CMV-seropositive.

This sequence joins TRBV9 and TRBJ2-3; D might be TRBD2 (6 bases). Germline values: CDR1 SGDLS, CDR2 YYNGEE. CDR3 size: 15 residues. V lost 2 bases and J lost 2, with 12 bases in between. In DNA form, the CDR3 reads TGTGCCAGCAGCGTTGGTAGCGGCCACACAGATACGCAGTATTTT. Encoded protein: CASSVGSGHTDTQYF.

Only one count was recorded for this clone. The chain links TRBV7-8 to TRBJ2-7, with a possible D match to TRBD2 (5 bases). Germline-derived CDR1 and CDR2 are SGHVS and FQNEAQ. The germline V and J ends were trimmed by 4 bases and 3 bases, with 16 bases remaining between them. CDR3 size: 15 residues. The CDR3 spells CASSSLAGGGYEQYF. Written as DNA, the CDR3 is TGTGCCAGCAGCTCGTTAGCAGGAGGAGGCTACGAGCAGTACTTC.

This clone has only a few counts. This chain connects TRBV5-6 to TRBJ1-5; the match to TRBD1 covers 9 bases. V lost 2 bases to trimming and J lost 7 bases; unmatched junction nucleotides: 1. The CDR3 sequence is 13 residues long. Looked up from germline, CDR1 is SGHDT and CDR2 is YYEEEE. In DNA, the CDR3 is TGTGCCAGCAGCTTAGACAGGGGGCAGCCCCAGCATTTT. Its protein is CASSLDRGQPQHF.

CDR3: CSVRVSSNQPQHF. The DNA of the CDR3 is TGCAGCGTCAGGGTGAGTTCCAATCAGCCCCAGCATTTT. The chain combines TRBV29-1 with TRBJ1-5; D is possibly TRBD1 (5 bases). Germline V gene data show CDR1 as SQVTM and CDR2 as ANQGSEA. There are 13 residues in the CDR3. V lost 6 bases, J lost 3 bases, and 12 bases lay in between.

The count of this clone is one. V is TRBV7-2 and J is TRBJ2-7; D is possibly TRBD1 (6 bases). Germline CDR1 is SGHTA and CDR2 is FQGNSA. Between the trimmed V and J ends, which lost 5 bases and 2 bases, there was a span of 19 bases. CDR3 length equals 16 residues. This chain's CDR3 is CASSPPGTTDTYEQYF. As DNA, the CDR3 is TGTGCCAGCAGCCCCCCCGGGACAACAGATACCTACGAGCAGTACTTC. Together with reference TRBV7-2 and TRBJ2-7, the CDR3 gives the full variable domain: GAGVSQSPSNKVTEKGKDVELRCDPISGHTALYWYRQSLGQGLEFLIYFQGNSAPDKSGLPSDRFSAERTGGSVSTLTIQRTQQEDSAVYLCASSPPGTTDTYEQYFGPGTRLTVT.

The chain combines TRBV6-5 with TRBJ1-2, with D unclear. Germline assignment: CDR1 MNHEY and CDR2 SVGAGI. Trimming cost V 4 bases and J 8 bases, with 17 bases left between them. CDR3 length equals 14 residues. The CDR3 loop is CASSFLPGSSGYTF. The CDR3, as DNA: TGTGCCAGCAGTTTCCTGCCTGGCTCTAGCGGCTACACCTTC.

This clone appeared once. The rearrangement uses TRBV4-2 and TRBJ2-5; 11 bases map to TRBD2. This CDR3 is 18 amino acids long. J gave up 4 bases and V 4 bases, and 14 bases lay outside the gene matches. Germline values: CDR1 LGHNA, CDR2 YNFKEQ. CDR3 DNA: TGTGCCAGCAGCCCCTTGACTAGCGGGGCCCCCCGGGGAGAGACCCAGTACTTC. This translates into CASSPLTSGAPRGETQYF.

The V call is TRBV5-1, the J call TRBJ2-1; TRBD1 aligns across 7 bases. Germline CDR1 SGHRS, CDR2 YFSETQ. The J segment lost 6 bases and the V segment lost 6 bases, leaving 15 bases of the junction unmatched. The CDR3 contains 16 residues. CDR3 nucleotides: TGCGCCAGCACCGAGACAGGACAGGATGGAGCCAATGAGCAGTTCTTC. This sequence encodes CASTETGQDGANEQFF.

The chain combines TRBV11-2 with TRBJ2-7; weak D call: TRBD1 (5 bases). Deletions cut 5 bases from V and 5 bases from J, with 16 bases between. Germline V CDR1 and CDR2: SGHAT, FQNNGV. CDR3 length equals 14 residues. CDR3 nucleotide sequence: TGTGCCAGCAGCCTACTGGCCAGGGTCCACGAGCAGTACTTC. This sequence encodes CASSLLARVHEQYF.

The chain couples TRBV30 to TRBJ1-4; 7 bases match TRBD1. After removal of 5 bases from V and 4 bases from J, the junction contained 4 bases not matched to a gene. Germline CDR1 is GTSNPN and CDR2 is SVGIG (reference sequence). CDR3 size: 13 residues. The CDR3 DNA reads as TGTGCCTGGGCGCAGGGGGATAATGAAAAACTGTTTTTT. Encoded protein: CAWAQGDNEKLFF.

This clone was detected only a few times. The chain recombines TRBV5-1 with TRBJ1-2; maybe TRBD1 (5 bases). This CDR3 is 13 amino acids long. Looked up from germline, CDR1 is SGHRS and CDR2 is YFSETQ. Trimming removed 1 base at V and 8 bases at J, with 12 bases between. The CDR3 nucleotides read TGCGCCAGCAGCTTGTCAGGGTTACAGGGCTACACCTTC. Its translation is CASSLSGLQGYTF.

The rearrangement joins TRBV6-1 to TRBJ1-6, with a weak D call TRBD1 (6 bases). Germline CDR1 and CDR2: MNHNS and SASEGT. There are 14 residues in the CDR3. V lost 2 bases to trimming and J lost 7 bases, with 9 bases between them. The CDR3 protein is CASSESGVNSPLHF. The CDR3 DNA reads TGTGCCAGCAGTGAATCAGGGGTGAATTCACCCCTCCACTTT.

This clone was seen a handful of times. V gene TRBV7-9 combines with J gene TRBJ1-1; D gene uncertain. Trimming took 4 bases from V and 5 from J, leaving 17 bases between them. This CDR3 comprises 15 residues. Germline CDR1 reads SEHNR; CDR2 reads FQNEAQ (reference sequence). CDR3 residues: CASSSTWSGGTEAFF. The DNA for the CDR3 is TGTGCCAGCAGCTCGACCTGGTCGGGAGGGACTGAAGCTTTCTTT. The variable domain in full, completed from reference TRBV7-9 and TRBJ1-1, reads DTGVSQNPRHKITKRGQNVTFRCDPISEHNRLYWYRQTLGQGPEFLTYFQNEAQLEKSRLLSDRFSAERPKGSFSTLEIQRTEQGDSAMYLCASSSTWSGGTEAFFGQGTRLTVV.